One and the same sample provided the 13 T cell receptor beta chains below, sequenced in a study of cytomegalovirus exposure and HLA in healthy donors. Primers included in the PCR were 60 Vbeta and 13 Jbeta primers. Only in-frame clones appear in the TCRdb table, and some are missing; sequencing was by immunoSEQ multiplex PCR. Its clone listing holds 100,000 to 150,000 clones. The specimen sequenced was PBMCs. Receptors were obtained from a middle-aged woman in good health and CMV-seronegative.

CDR3 nucleotides: TGCGCCAGCAGCTTAACAGCCTTCTCTGGAAACACCATATATTTT. As protein: CASSLTAFSGNTIYF. J is TRBJ1-3 and V is TRBV5-1; no firm D call. There are 15 residues in the CDR3. In germline, CDR1 is SGHRS, CDR2 YFSETQ. V lost 2 bases, J lost 0 bases, and 9 bases lay in between. Together with reference TRBV5-1 and TRBJ1-3, the CDR3 gives the full variable domain: KAGVTQTPRYLIKTRGQQVTLSCSPISGHRSVSWYQQTPGQGLQFLFEYFSETQRNKGNFPGRFSGRQFSNSRSEMNVSTLELGDSALYLCASSLTAFSGNTIYFGEGSWLTVV.

The chain joins TRBV2 to TRBJ1-2; no clear D. Germline assignment: CDR1 SNHLY and CDR2 FYNNEI. This CDR3 has 13 amino acids. Trimming cost V 2 bases and J 6 bases, with 10 bases left between them. The CDR3 region has the DNA TGTGCCAGCAGTGAACTGGCAAATAATGGCTACACCTTC. Translated: CASSELANNGYTF.

The chain uses TRBV18 and TRBJ2-3; 10 positions match TRBD2. This CDR3 has 17 amino acids. Germline V gives CDR1 KGHSH, CDR2 LQKENI. V gave up 4 bases and J gave up 3 bases; unmatched junction bases: 10. CDR3 in amino acids: CASSLRASGGATDTQYF. As DNA, the CDR3 is TGTGCCAGCTCACTGCGAGCCAGCGGGGGGGCTACAGATACGCAGTATTTT.

The rearrangement joins TRBV28 to TRBJ2-7; possibly TRBD2 for D (6 bases). Trimming removed 4 bases at V and 3 bases at J, with 19 bases between. The CDR3 length is 16 residues. CDR1 MDHEN and CDR2 SYDVKM come from the germline V gene. The chain's CDR3 is CASSSRTGLNYYEQYF. CDR3 in DNA: TGTGCCAGCAGTTCAAGAACGGGACTTAATTACTACGAGCAGTACTTC.

The chain combines TRBV7-2 with TRBJ2-3, with TRBD1 identical over 7 bases. The CDR3 runs 13 residues. The J segment lost 6 bases and the V segment lost 3 bases, leaving 3 bases of the junction unmatched. CDR1 SGHTA and CDR2 FQGNSA come from the germline V gene. The DNA for the CDR3 is TGTGCCAGCAGCTTGAACAGGGGCGATACGCAGTATTTT. Amino acid sequence: CASSLNRGDTQYF.

V and J are TRBV4-2 and TRBJ1-1, with 7 bases that match TRBD1. CDR1 and CDR2 from the germline V gene are LGHNA and YNFKEQ. V lost 0 bases, J lost 5 bases, and 6 bases stayed unmatched. This CDR3 is 15 amino acids long. DNA of the CDR3: TGTGCCAGCAGCCAAGATCTACAGGGGAAGACTGAAGCTTTCTTT. The encoded protein is CASSQDLQGKTEAFF.

The V call is TRBV19, the J call TRBJ1-6; the D gene is possibly TRBD1 (5 bases). Germline V CDR1 and CDR2: LNHDA, SQIVND (reference sequence). Trimming shortened V by 7 bases and J by 9 bases, and 13 bases separated the two germline ends. The CDR3 is 13 amino acids. The CDR3 protein is CASKEGVFSPLHF. The CDR3, as DNA: TGTGCCAGTAAAGAAGGGGTGTTTTCACCCCTCCACTTT.

The chain couples TRBV5-4 to TRBJ1-4; 8 nucleotides align to TRBD1. V trimming: 1 base; J trimming: 3 bases; junction bases outside the gene matches: 5. The CDR3 runs 16 residues. Germline V lookup: CDR1 SGHNT, CDR2 YYREEE (reference sequence). DNA of the CDR3: TGTGCCAGCAGCTTGTCGGCAGGGGGCGCTAATGAAAAACTGTTTTTT. This translates into CASSLSAGGANEKLFF. Full variable domain (rest looked up from reference TRBV5-4 and TRBJ1-4): ETGVTQSPTHLIKTRGQQVTLRCSSQSGHNTVSWYQQALGQGPQFIFQYYREEENGRGNFPPRFSGLQFPNYSSELNVNALELDDSALYLCASSLSAGGANEKLFFGSGTQLSVL.

The chain has TRBV28 and TRBJ2-5; 7 positions match TRBD1. This CDR3 is 16 amino acids long. With V trimmed by 10 bases and J by 0 bases, 14 bases remained unmatched. CDR1 MDHEN and CDR2 SYDVKM come from the germline V gene. CDR3 region: CATSVLPGGDQETQYF. Here the CDR3 DNA reads TGTGCCACCTCAGTTTTACCAGGGGGAGACCAAGAGACCCAGTACTTC.

The chain links TRBV5-1 to TRBJ1-2; TRBD1 might be the D (6 bases). Germline V gene sequence: CDR1 SGHRS, CDR2 YFSETQ. The CDR3 is made up of 13 amino acids. Trimming cost V 0 bases and J 8 bases, with 11 bases left between them. This chain's CDR3 is CASSLEAGVGYTF. The CDR3, as DNA: TGCGCCAGCAGCTTGGAGGCAGGGGTGGGCTACACCTTC.

The rearrangement uses TRBV4-1 and TRBJ2-7; the match to TRBD2 covers 7 bases. CDR3 length: 14 amino acids. Germline-derived CDR1 and CDR2 are MGHRA and YSYEKL. V lost 8 bases, J lost 1 base, and 8 bases stayed unmatched. This CDR3 is CASRREDTSYEQYF. The CDR3 nucleotides are TGCGCCAGCCGCCGGGAGGACACTTCCTACGAGCAGTACTTC.

The CDR3 here is CASRGPPNTEAFF. The CDR3 region has the DNA TGTGCCAGCAGGGGGCCTCCGAACACTGAAGCTTTCTTT. The rearrangement joins TRBV28 to TRBJ1-1; D may be TRBD1 (5 bases). Germline V gene sequence: CDR1 MDHEN, CDR2 SYDVKM. This CDR3 contains 13 residues. The ends were cut back, 6 bases at V and 1 base at J, with 9 bases in the middle. The whole variable domain, filled in from reference TRBV28 and TRBJ1-1, reads DVKVTQSSRYLVKRTGEKVFLECVQDMDHENMFWYRQDPGLGLRLIYFSYDVKMKEKGDIPEGYSVSREKKERFSLILESASTNQTSMYLCASRGPPNTEAFFGQGTRLTVV.

The chain is built from TRBV19 and TRBJ2-1, with a tentative D call TRBD2 (5 bases). The CDR3 runs to 12 residues. Germline lookup yields CDR1 LNHDA and CDR2 SQIVND (reference sequence). V was pared by 6 bases and J by 9 bases, with 12 bases between. CDR3 nucleotides: TGTGCCAGTAGGAAAACAGAGGGTGAGCAGTTCTTC. Translated, it gives CASRKTEGEQFF.